This T cell receptor beta chain was profiled in a study of cytomegalovirus exposure and HLA in healthy donors. Whole-study context: Ancestry clustering placed about 80% of roughly 400 genotyped donors in the Caucasian-associated cluster. Study outcomes and limitations: A later look showed TCR association rates differing by HLA locus, highest for DRB1 and lowest for HLA-C. For most TCR beta V segments, an earlier analysis put the productive rate at about 90% or about 30% of the time.

PCR was performed using 60 Vbeta and 13 Jbeta primers. Repertoires were generated with immunoSEQ multiplex PCR, while TCRdb's copy carries only in-frame clones and drops some. This sample's table has approximately 100,000 clones. Per the germline V gene, CDR1 is SNHLY and CDR2 is FYNNEI. V shed 11 bases, J shed 10 bases, and the junction held 20 bases outside the gene matches. This CDR3 is built from 15 residues. As for this clone: Its antigen is undetermined.

The rearrangement joins TRBV2 to TRBJ1-2; 9 nucleotides align to TRBD1. The sample was PBMCs. The sequence was collected from a man aged 50 or older in good health and CMV-seronegative. This CDR3 reads CAGYRDRDSGTDYTF. The DNA of the CDR3 is TGTGCCGGATACCGGGACAGGGATTCGGGGACCGACTACACCTTC.